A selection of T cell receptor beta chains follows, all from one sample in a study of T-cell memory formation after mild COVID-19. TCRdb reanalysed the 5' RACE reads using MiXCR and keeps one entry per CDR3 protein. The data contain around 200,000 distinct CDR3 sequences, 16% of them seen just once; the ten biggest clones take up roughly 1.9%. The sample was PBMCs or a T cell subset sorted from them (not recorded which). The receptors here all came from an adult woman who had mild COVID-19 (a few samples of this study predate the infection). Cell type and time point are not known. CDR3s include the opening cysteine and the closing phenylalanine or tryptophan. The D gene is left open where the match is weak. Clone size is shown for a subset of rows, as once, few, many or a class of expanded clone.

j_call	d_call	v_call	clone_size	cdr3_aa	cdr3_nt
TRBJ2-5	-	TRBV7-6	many	CASSPRGWEETQYF	TGTGCCAGCAGCCCCCGGGGTTGGGAAGAGACCCAGTACTTC
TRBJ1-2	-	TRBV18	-	CASSPAHQAHGYTF	TGTGCCAGCTCACCAGCCCACCAAGCCCATGGCTACACCTTC
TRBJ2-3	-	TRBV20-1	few	CSATSLTSTDTQYF	TGCAGTGCTACCTCCCTCACTAGCACAGATACGCAGTATTTT
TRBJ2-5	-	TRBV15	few	CATSRASEIGETQYF	TGTGCCACCAGCAGAGCTTCGGAGATTGGGGAGACCCAGTACTTC
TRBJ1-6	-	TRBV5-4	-	CASSLGISSYNSPLHF	TGTGCCAGCAGCTTGGGGATAAGCTCCTATAATTCACCCCTCCACTTT
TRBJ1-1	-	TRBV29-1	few	CSVEDSGQLHAFF	TGCAGCGTTGAAGATAGTGGACAGTTGCATGCTTTCTTT
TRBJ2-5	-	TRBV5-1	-	CASSDAGLETQYF	TGCGCCAGCAGCGATGCAGGGCTGGAGACCCAGTACTTC
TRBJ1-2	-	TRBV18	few	CASSRPNQDGYTF	TGTGCCAGCTCACGCCCGAATCAGGATGGCTACACCTTC
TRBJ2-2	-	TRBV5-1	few	CASSLAREASNTGELFF	TGCGCCAGCAGCTTGGCCAGGGAGGCGTCGAACACCGGGGAGCTGTTTTTT
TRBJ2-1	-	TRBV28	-	CASSSPTSTISYNEQFF	TGTGCCAGCAGTTCCCCCACTAGTACGATATCCTACAATGAGCAGTTCTTC
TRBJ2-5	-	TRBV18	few	CASSPPMGETQYF	TGTGCCAGCTCACCACCGATGGGCGAGACCCAGTACTTC